This T cell receptor beta chain came from a study of T cells in Graves' hyperthyroidism and ophthalmopathy. Study details: Upon initial diagnosis and before any treatment, peripheral blood was collected.

From RNA transcripts, TCR beta CDR3 regions were amplified. An initial round of RT-PCR targeting the TCR CDR3 relied on the HTBI primer set. TCRdb passed the multiplex PCR reads through MiXCR, listing each CDR3 protein once. The sample holds a few hundred thousand distinct CDR3 sequences, roughly 14% seen once. Germline V gives CDR1 MNHNS, CDR2 SASEGT. V was cut by 7 bases and J by 6 bases, with 17 bases left in between. The CDR3 has 14 residues. This clonotype showed up many times. For the diagnoses, clinical symptoms, serum thyroxine and TRAb, thyroid ultrasound and orbital computed tomography were used.

The sequenced sample was blood. This clonotype originated in a woman in her twenties or thirties with Graves' hyperthyroidism. The rearrangement uses TRBV6-1 and TRBJ2-3; unclear D gene. The CDR3 DNA follows: TGTGCCAGCATCAAAGGAAGGCAGGCGGATACGCAGTATTTT. Its protein is CASIKGRQADTQYF.